This TCR beta chain was obtained from a study of cytomegalovirus exposure and HLA in healthy donors. Findings of the study overall: Testing in vitro showed a few CMV-associated chains specific for CMV antigens. Reportedly, diagnosis of cytomegalovirus status by the classifier showed high specificity and sensitivity.

With regard to this clone: The antigen is unknown.

Trimming took 0 bases from V and 4 from J, leaving 11 bases between them. The V gene's germline CDR1 is SGDLS and CDR2 YYNGEE. The CDR3 loop spans 14 amino acids. The donors were members of the validation cohort, which comprised about 120 subjects and was separate from the first cohort of roughly 700 subjects. The assay was immunoSEQ multiplex PCR, and TCRdb's table has in-frame clones only and misses some. The sample has 150,000 to 180,000 clones, approximately 86% seen once; the top ten hold about 22%. This TCR was sampled from a man between 18 and 35 years old in good health and CMV-seropositive. What was sequenced was PBMCs. This sequence joins TRBV9 and TRBJ2-7; D is uncertain. The chain's CDR3 is CASSVANRKYEQYF. The CDR3 coding sequence is TGTGCCAGCAGCGTAGCTAACCGTAAGTACGAGCAGTACTTC.